A single T cell receptor beta chain is shown here with its context. Its matching antigen is unknown. Profiling relied on immunoSEQ multiplex PCR, and the TCRdb table lists in-frame clones only, not all of them. The sample lists about 72,000 clones; roughly 72% were seen once. The data originate from a study of cytotoxic CD8 clonotypes in ibrutinib-treated CLL. Study outcomes and limitations: Pretreatment clonality was elevated relative to age-matched healthy donors and paralleled circulating CD8+ T-cell counts.

The CDR3 has 14 amino acids. From germline, CDR1 is MNHEY and CDR2 SVGAGI. V was shortened by 5 bases and J by 5 bases, with 15 bases between the two germline ends. This rearrangement joins TRBV6-5 to TRBJ2-5, with TRBD1 as a possible D gene (6 bases). Sequenced here: PBMCs, sampled after 12 months of ibrutinib treatment. The sequence came from a human donor with chronic lymphocytic leukemia. The CDR3 DNA reads as TGTGCCAGCAGTCAGGCACAGGGTGCGGAGACCCAGTACTTC. It codes for CASSQAQGAETQYF.